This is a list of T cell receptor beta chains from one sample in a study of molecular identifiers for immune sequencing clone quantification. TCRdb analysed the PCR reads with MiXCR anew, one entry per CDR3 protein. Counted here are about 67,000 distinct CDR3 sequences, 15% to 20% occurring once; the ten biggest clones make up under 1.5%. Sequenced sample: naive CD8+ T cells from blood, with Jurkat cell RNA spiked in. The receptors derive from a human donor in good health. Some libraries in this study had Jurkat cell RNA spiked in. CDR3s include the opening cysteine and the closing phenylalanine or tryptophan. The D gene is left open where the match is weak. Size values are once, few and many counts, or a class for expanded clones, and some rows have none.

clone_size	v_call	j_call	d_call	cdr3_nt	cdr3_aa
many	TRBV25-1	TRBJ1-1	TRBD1	TGTGCCAGCAGTGATTGGGCGGGACAGGGTGCTTTCTTT	CASSDWAGQGAFF
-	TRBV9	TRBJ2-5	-	TGTGCCAGCAGCGCCTCTCCGGGACCAGCAGGCGGAAAAAGAAAGACCCAGTACTTC	CASSASPGPAGGKRKTQYF
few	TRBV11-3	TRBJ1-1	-	TGTGCCAGCAGCGCGCGTGGGGTGACTGAAGCTTTCTTT	CASSARGVTEAFF
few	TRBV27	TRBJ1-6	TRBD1	TGTGCCAGCAGTTTGGGGGTGGGGACAGTTAATTCACCCCTCCACTTT	CASSLGVGTVNSPLHF
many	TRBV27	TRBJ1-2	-	TGTGCCAGCAGTCCAACCCCCGCTAACTATGGCTACACCTTC	CASSPTPANYGYTF
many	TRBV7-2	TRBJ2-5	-	TGTGCCAGCAGCTTATGGGGGCCAGAGACCCAGTACTTC	CASSLWGPETQYF
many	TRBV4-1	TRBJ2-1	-	TGCGCCAGCAGCCACATACAACCGGGGATTTGGCAGTTCTTC	CASSHIQPGIWQFF
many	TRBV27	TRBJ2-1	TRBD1	TGTGCCAGCAGTTTGGGGACAGGGGGCAGAGGGCAGTTCTTC	CASSLGTGGRGQFF
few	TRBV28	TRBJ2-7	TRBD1	TGTGCCAGCAGGGCCGGGACAGTGGTTTCCTACGAGCAGTACTTC	CASRAGTVVSYEQYF
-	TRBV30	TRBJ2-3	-	TGTGCCTGGAGTGTAGGAGGGGCTGGCGGGTTCGCAGTTACGCAGTATTTT	CAWSVGGAGGFAVTQYF
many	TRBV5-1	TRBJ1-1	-	TGCGCCAGCAGCTGGGGGAGCCCGGCCCTTGAAGCTTTCTTT	CASSWGSPALEAFF
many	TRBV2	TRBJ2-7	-	TGTGCCAGCAGGAGCGGCGGGACCTACGAGCAGTACTTC	CASRSGGTYEQYF
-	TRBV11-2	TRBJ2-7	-	TGTGCCAGCAGCTCCTGGGACTTCTACGAGCAGTGCTTC	CASSSWDFYEQCF
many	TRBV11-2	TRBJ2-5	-	TGTGCCAGCAGTTCCCCAGACGGACAAGAGACCCAGTACTTC	CASSSPDGQETQYF
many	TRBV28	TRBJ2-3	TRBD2	TGTGCCAGCAGTGACCACCCGGGACTAGCGGGAATGAGCACAGATACGCAGTATTTT	CASSDHPGLAGMSTDTQYF
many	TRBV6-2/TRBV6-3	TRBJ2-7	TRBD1	TGTGCCAGCAGTTACTGGGGACAGGGGAGGGACGAGCAGTACTTC	CASSYWGQGRDEQYF
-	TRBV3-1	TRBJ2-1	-	TGTGCCAGCAGCGCACCGGGGCTCAACCCGACCTACAATGAGCAGTTCTTC	CASSAPGLNPTYNEQFF
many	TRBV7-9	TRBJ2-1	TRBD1	TGTGCCAGCAGCTCAACAGGGGATCCTGGAAATGAGCAGTTCTTC	CASSSTGDPGNEQFF
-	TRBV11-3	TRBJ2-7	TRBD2	TGTGCCAGCAGCGAACCGGGACTACGGGGGGGGGAGCAGTACTTC	CASSEPGLRGGEQYF
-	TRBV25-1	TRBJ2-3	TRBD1	TGTACCACCCTAGGCCCGACAGGGGGAGATACGCAGTATTTT	CTTLGPTGGDTQYF
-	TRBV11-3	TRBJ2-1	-	TGTGCCAGCAGCTTAGCAGCGGTTTTCTCCTACAATGAGCAGTTCTTC	CASSLAAVFSYNEQFF
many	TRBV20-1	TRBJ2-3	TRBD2	TGCAGTGCTAGAACGGGAGGGGCGTACACAGATACGCAGTATTTT	CSARTGGAYTDTQYF
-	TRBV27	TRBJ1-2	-	TGTGCCAGCAGCAACAGAGGAAACTATGGCTACACCTTC	CASSNRGNYGYTF
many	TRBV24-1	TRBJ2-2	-	TGTGCCACCAGATCACGTACGAACACCGGGGAGCTGTTTTTT	CATRSRTNTGELFF
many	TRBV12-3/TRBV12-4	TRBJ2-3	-	TGTGCCAGCAGTCCGCGGACTAGCACAGATACGCAGTATTTT	CASSPRTSTDTQYF
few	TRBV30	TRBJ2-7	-	TGTGGCTGGAGTCCTGGTGGTGAGCAGTACTTC	CGWSPGGEQYF
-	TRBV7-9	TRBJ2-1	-	TGTGCCAGCAGCTTATTCCAAGGAGGGCCCTACAATGAGCAGTTCTTC	CASSLFQGGPYNEQFF
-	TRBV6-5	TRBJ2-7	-	TGTGCCAGCAGTTACGCGTCTGAGCAGTACTTC	CASSYASEQYF
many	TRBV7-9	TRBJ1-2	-	TGTGCCAGCAGCTTAGGCGGGGGGTTGTCCTATGGCTACACCTTC	CASSLGGGLSYGYTF
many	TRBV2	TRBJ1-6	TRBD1	TGTGCCACCCGCCCAGGGGCAGGGGGCACACCCCTCCACTTT	CATRPGAGGTPLHF
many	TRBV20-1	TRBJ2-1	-	TGCAGTGCTAGAGATTACGACGGACAGTCGGAGCAGTTCTTC	CSARDYDGQSEQFF
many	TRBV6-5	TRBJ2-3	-	TGTGCCAGCAGTTACCTTCAGGGACCCACAGATACGCAGTATTTT	CASSYLQGPTDTQYF
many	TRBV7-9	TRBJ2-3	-	TGTGCCAGCAGCTTAGCGGGAGTATGGGATACGCAGTATTTT	CASSLAGVWDTQYF
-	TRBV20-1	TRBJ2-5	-	TGCAGTGCTACCGGGACTCCAGGGGAGACCCAGTACTTC	CSATGTPGETQYF
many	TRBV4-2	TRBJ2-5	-	TGTGCCAGCAGCCCGGCAGGACAGCTGAGCCAAGAGACCCAGTACTTC	CASSPAGQLSQETQYF
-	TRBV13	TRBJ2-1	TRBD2	TGTGCCAGCAGGTTTAGCGGGTTGGGGAATGAGCAGTTCTTC	CASRFSGLGNEQFF
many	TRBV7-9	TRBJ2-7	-	TGTGCCAGCAGCGAGGACTACGAGCAGTACTTC	CASSEDYEQYF
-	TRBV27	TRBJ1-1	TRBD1	TGTGCCCGCAGTTTAGGGACAGGGACAGAAGCTTTCTTT	CARSLGTGTEAFF
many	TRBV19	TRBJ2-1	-	TGTGCCAGTAGTCCTCCCCCCGGACAGTACTACAATGAGCAGTTCTTC	CASSPPPGQYYNEQFF
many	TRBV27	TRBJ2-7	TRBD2	TGTGCCAGCAGCTCCGGAGTAGCGGGGGCCTACGAGCAGTACTTC	CASSSGVAGAYEQYF
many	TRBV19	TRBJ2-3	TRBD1	TGTGCCAGTAGTATGACAGGGGGCTCGGCAGATACGCAGTATTTT	CASSMTGGSADTQYF
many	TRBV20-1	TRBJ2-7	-	TGCAGTGCTAGAAGTTTCAAGGACTACTCCTACGAGCAGTACTTC	CSARSFKDYSYEQYF
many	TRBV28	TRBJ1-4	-	TGTGCCAGCAGTTTACCCGACCTAGGACAGAGTGAAAAACTGTTTTTT	CASSLPDLGQSEKLFF
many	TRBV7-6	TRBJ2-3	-	TGTGCCAGCAGCTTAAGGCGGACAGAGGGCACAGATACGCAGTATTTT	CASSLRRTEGTDTQYF
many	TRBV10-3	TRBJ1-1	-	TGTGCCATCAGGGGAGAGGGCACTGAAGCTTTCTTT	CAIRGEGTEAFF
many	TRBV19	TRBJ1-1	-	TGTGCCAGTAGTTATCGACAGACTGAAGCTTTCTTT	CASSYRQTEAFF
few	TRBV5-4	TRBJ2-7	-	TGTGCCAGCAGCTTGGCCCTGGGTGCTCTTCCATTGGAGCAGTACTTC	CASSLALGALPLEQYF
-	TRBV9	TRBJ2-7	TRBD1	TGTGCCAGCAGCTACGGACAGGGTCCATCCTACGAGCAGTACTTC	CASSYGQGPSYEQYF
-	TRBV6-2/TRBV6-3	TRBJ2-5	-	TGTGCCAGCAGTTACTCTTGGGGGCGGCGAGAGACCCAGTACTTC	CASSYSWGRRETQYF
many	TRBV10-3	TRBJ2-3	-	TGTGCCATCAGTGAAATCATTCCCCGGGACCGAACAGATACGCAGTATTTT	CAISEIIPRDRTDTQYF
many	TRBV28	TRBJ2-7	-	TGTGCCAGCAGTCGGACAGAGTACGAGCAGTACTTC	CASSRTEYEQYF
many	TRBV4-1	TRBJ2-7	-	TGCGCCAGCAGCCAAGGAACAGGGTACCCCTACGAGCAGTACTTC	CASSQGTGYPYEQYF
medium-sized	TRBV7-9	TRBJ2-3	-	TGTGCCAGCAGCGGCTTTGCGGTCACACCCGACACAGATACGCAGTATTTT	CASSGFAVTPDTDTQYF
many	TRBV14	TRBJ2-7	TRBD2	TGTGCCAGCAGCCTCCTGACTAGCGGAGCCTACGAGCAGTACTTC	CASSLLTSGAYEQYF
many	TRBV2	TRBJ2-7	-	TGTGCAATCCGTGGCCCCCGGAGCGAGCAGTACTTC	CAIRGPRSEQYF